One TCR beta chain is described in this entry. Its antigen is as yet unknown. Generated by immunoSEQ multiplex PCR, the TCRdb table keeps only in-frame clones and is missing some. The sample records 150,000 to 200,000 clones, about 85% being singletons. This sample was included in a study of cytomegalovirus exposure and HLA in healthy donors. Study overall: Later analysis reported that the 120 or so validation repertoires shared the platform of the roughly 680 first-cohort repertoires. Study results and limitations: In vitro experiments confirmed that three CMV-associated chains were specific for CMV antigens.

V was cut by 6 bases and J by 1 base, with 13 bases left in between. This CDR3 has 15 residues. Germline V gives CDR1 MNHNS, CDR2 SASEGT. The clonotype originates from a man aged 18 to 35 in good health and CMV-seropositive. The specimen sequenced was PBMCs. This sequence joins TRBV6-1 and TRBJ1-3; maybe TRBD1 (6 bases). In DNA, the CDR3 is TGTGCCAGCAGGATAGGGGGGGGGTCTGGAAACACCATATATTTT. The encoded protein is CASRIGGGSGNTIYF.